This T cell receptor beta chain was sequenced in a study of OX40 agonist ivuxolimab in advanced cancers. Turning to the study itself: An anti-OX40 (CD134) antibody with agonistic activity, ivuxolimab, was administered to patients. Study-level points and caveats: The antigens recognized by the expanded peripheral T cells, that is their antigen specificity, were not determined. On average, CD8+ T cells had more expanded clones than CD4+.

Repertoires were generated with immunoSEQ multiplex PCR, while TCRdb's copy carries only in-frame clones and drops some. This table holds roughly 30,000 clones, roughly 74% found once. Of note for this clone: Its antigen remains unidentified.

Germline lookup yields CDR1 KGHSH and CDR2 LQKENI. This CDR3 has 18 residues. Trimming cost V 8 bases and J 1 base; bases outside gene matches: 17. This chain joins TRBV18 and TRBJ2-1, with 7 bases lining up with TRBD1. The material sequenced was CD4+ or CD8+ T cells sorted from blood, taken in a trial of the OX40 agonist ivuxolimab. This TCR was recovered from an adult with an advanced solid tumor such as melanoma, head and neck, liver or kidney cancer. CDR3 in DNA: TGTGCCAGCGTCGACAGGGAGAGGTTAAGCTTGTCCTACAATGAGCAGTTCTTC. Protein product: CASVDRERLSLSYNEQFF. Filled out from reference TRBV18 and TRBJ2-1, the complete variable domain reads NAGVMQNPRHLVRRRGQEARLRCSPMKGHSHVYWYRQLPEEGLKFMVYLQKENIIDESGMPKERFSAEFPKEGPSILRIQQVVRGDSAAYFCASVDRERLSLSYNEQFFGPGTRLTVL.